This passage covers 16 T cell receptor beta chains from one sample sequenced in a study of shared clonotypes between healthy human individuals. Using immunoSEQ multiplex PCR, the repertoire was profiled, and TCRdb retains in-frame clones only, with some absent. Of more than 2 million clones listed, over 85% are singletons. CD8 cells classed as naive were CD45RO-negative and positively selected for CCR7, excluding terminally differentiated effector memory CD45RA+ cells. The sample consisted of naive CD8+ T cells from PBMCs. The receptors derive from a young man in good health. Some clones in this sample may be carry-over from other donors' samples.

On this clone: The same CDR3 is also encoded by other DNA sequences in this sample. The J gene is TRBJ2-5, the V gene TRBV19; 11 positions match TRBD1. The germline gives CDR1 LNHDA, CDR2 SQIVND (reference sequence). V trimming: 3 bases; J trimming: 5 bases; junction bases outside the gene matches: 2. The CDR3 sequence is 14 residues long. The DNA of the CDR3 is TGTGCCAGTAGTATCCGGGACAGGGGGGAGACCCAGTACTTC. It translates to CASSIRDRGETQYF.

J is TRBJ1-2 and V is TRBV6-6, with no clear D. CDR3 length equals 15 residues. Germline assignment: CDR1 MNHNY and CDR2 SVGAGI (reference sequence). V lost 0 bases to trimming and J lost 4 bases, with 12 bases between them. The CDR3 region is CASSYSRRDFYGYTF. In DNA, the CDR3 is TGTGCCAGCAGTTACTCGAGGCGGGATTTCTATGGCTACACCTTC.

This clone showed up just once. CDR3 bases: TGTGCCAGCAGCCCCCCGCGGGCTGACAATGAGCAGTTCTTC. This gives the protein CASSPPRADNEQFF. The chain carries TRBV9 and TRBJ2-1; tentatively, D is TRBD2 (5 bases). The CDR3 is made up of 14 amino acids. Trimming pared 4 bases from V and 5 bases from J, leaving 13 bases between. Germline CDR1 and CDR2: SGDLS and YYNGEE. The full variable domain, with the rest looked up from reference TRBV9 and TRBJ2-1, is DSGVTQTPKHLITATGQRVTLRCSPRSGDLSVYWYQQSLDQGLQFLIQYYNGEERAKGNILERFSAQQFPDLHSELNLSSLELGDSALYFCASSPPRADNEQFFGPGTRLTVL.

In the case of this clone: This same CDR3 is encoded by further DNA sequences in the sample. The rearrangement links TRBV7-3 to TRBJ2-2; D unclear. Looked up from germline, CDR1 is SGHTA and CDR2 is FQGTGA. CDR3 size: 12 residues. The V end was cut by 5 bases, the J end by 7 bases, with 8 bases between. The CDR3 is CASSDRGGELFF. The DNA of the CDR3 is TGTGCCAGCAGCGACCGCGGCGGGGAGCTGTTTTTT.

The chain joins TRBV28 to TRBJ2-7; possibly TRBD1 for D (6 bases). CDR1 MDHEN and CDR2 SYDVKM come from the germline V gene. CDR3 length: 15 residues. The ends were cut back, 3 bases at V and 0 bases at J, with 12 bases in the middle. The CDR3 spells CASSFSGDLSYEQYF. CDR3 bases: TGTGCCAGCAGTTTTTCAGGGGACCTCTCCTACGAGCAGTACTTC.

V usage is TRBV7-9 and J usage is TRBJ2-1; 13 bases map to TRBD2. Losses at the gene ends were 0 bases for V and 8 bases for J; bases not matched to a gene: 10. CDR1 and CDR2 from the germline V gene are SEHNR and FQNEAQ (reference sequence). The CDR3 consists of 18 residues. CDR3 DNA: TGTGCCAGCAGCTTAGCGCTTCGGACTAGCGGGAGTTTGCATGAGCAGTTCTTC. Translating gives CASSLALRTSGSLHEQFF.

In this sample, this clone turned up once. V and J are TRBV5-1 and TRBJ1-2; D is undetermined. The V gene lost 3 bases and the J gene lost 9 bases, with 21 bases spanning the gap. CDR1 and CDR2 (germline): SGHRS, YFSETQ. This CDR3 region has 15 residues. In DNA, the CDR3 is TGCGCCAGCAGCTCCCCGTTTGACGTAGGATGGAGCTACACCTTC. The encoded protein is CASSSPFDVGWSYTF. Full variable domain (rest looked up from reference TRBV5-1 and TRBJ1-2): KAGVTQTPRYLIKTRGQQVTLSCSPISGHRSVSWYQQTPGQGLQFLFEYFSETQRNKGNFPGRFSGRQFSNSRSEMNVSTLELGDSALYLCASSSPFDVGWSYTFGSGTRLTVV.

This chain joins TRBV10-3 and TRBJ2-1; 10 bases match TRBD2. The CDR3 is 18 amino acids. J was trimmed by 0 bases and V by 3 bases; bases with no gene match: 8. Per the germline V gene, CDR1 is ENHRY and CDR2 is SYGVKD. DNA for the CDR3: TGTGCCATCAGTGATTCTGGACTAGCGGCGAGCTCCTACAATGAGCAGTTCTTC. Encoded protein: CAISDSGLAASSYNEQFF.

The chain combines TRBV7-9 with TRBJ2-3; D might be TRBD2 (6 bases). CDR1 is SEHNR, CDR2 FQNEAQ, per germline (reference sequence). V lost 3 bases and J 6 bases, leaving 16 bases between the germline ends. CDR3 length: 15 residues. The CDR3 sequence is CASSLTGEFWDTQYF. DNA for the CDR3: TGTGCCAGCAGCTTGACGGGAGAATTTTGGGATACGCAGTATTTT.

Of note for this clone: Additional DNA sequences in this sample encode the identical CDR3. This chain uses TRBV27 with TRBJ2-5; tentatively, D is TRBD1 (6 bases). The CDR3 covers 12 residues. Germline V gene lookup returns CDR1 MNHEY and CDR2 SMNVEV (reference sequence). The V and J ends lost 8 bases and 4 bases respectively, with 11 bases between them. For the CDR3, the DNA is TGTGCCAGCCGCCGCAGGGGAGAGACCCAGTACTTC. Protein: CASRRRGETQYF.

The V and J genes are TRBV27 and TRBJ2-7, with D possibly being TRBD2 (5 bases). V was pared by 8 bases and J by 0 bases, with 14 bases between. This CDR3 region has 14 residues. The germline CDR1 and CDR2 sequences are MNHEY and SMNVEV (reference sequence). DNA of the CDR3: TGTGCCAGCGCCCCCCGGGATTACTCCTACGAGCAGTACTTC. It is translated as CASAPRDYSYEQYF.

The chain is built from TRBV6-1 and TRBJ2-7; no firm D call. Germline CDR1 MNHNS, CDR2 SASEGT. The CDR3 totals 15 residues. The V and J ends lost 2 bases and 3 bases respectively, with 14 bases between them. CDR3 coding DNA: TGTGCCAGCAGTGAACGCGCCTCCAACAACTACGAGCAGTACTTC. Translated, it gives CASSERASNNYEQYF.

The gene calls are TRBV6-6 and TRBJ2-3; tentative D call: TRBD2 (6 bases). Trimming left V 0 bases short and J 3 bases short, with 13 bases between. CDR1 is MNHNY and CDR2 is SVGAGI in the germline V gene (reference sequence). This CDR3 is built from 16 residues. The CDR3 nucleotides read TGTGCCAGCAGTTACTCAAGCGGGTGGGGGACAGATACGCAGTATTTT. Translating gives CASSYSSGWGTDTQYF.

J is TRBJ2-5 and V is TRBV28, with 10 nucleotides matching TRBD1. The CDR3 runs to 16 residues. V shed 6 bases, J shed 4 bases, and the junction held 11 bases outside the gene matches. Per the germline V gene, CDR1 is MDHEN and CDR2 is SYDVKM. In DNA, the CDR3 is TGTGCCAGCAGAGGAACCGGGACAGGGGAAGGAGAGACCCAGTACTTC. Protein: CASRGTGTGEGETQYF.

V usage is TRBV6-1 and J usage is TRBJ1-4, with 10 bases identical to TRBD1. CDR1 is MNHNS and CDR2 is SASEGT in the germline V gene. Trimming cost V 7 bases and J 7 bases; bases outside gene matches: 3. The CDR3 has 13 amino acids. The CDR3 loop reads CASKGDRGEKLFF. The CDR3 DNA reads as TGTGCCAGCAAGGGGGACAGGGGTGAAAAACTGTTTTTT.

In its sample, this clone was seen once. The chain has TRBV6-5 and TRBJ1-2; 9 nucleotides line up with TRBD1. Per germline, CDR1 MNHEY and CDR2 SVGAGI. The length of the CDR3 is 15 residues. With 0 bases clipped from V and 3 bases from J, the junction kept 2 bases outside the gene matches. The CDR3 protein is CASSYSTGGYYGYTF. CDR3 DNA sequence: TGTGCCAGCAGTTACTCCACAGGGGGCTACTATGGCTACACCTTC.